These 30 T cell receptor beta chains share one sample of origin, sequenced in a study of blood T cell repertoires in COVID-19. TCRdb's table, derived via immunoSEQ multiplex PCR, lists solely in-frame clones and lacks some. This table has 140,000 to 150,000 clones, approximately 87% appearing once. Sequencing was done on a sample of PBMCs or T cells enriched from blood (not recorded which). These receptors came from a woman aged 25-40 years with acute COVID-19.

CDR3 coding DNA: TGTGCCAGCAGTTTATCTGCTGGAAACACCATATATTTT. Translated, it gives CASSLSAGNTIYF. The chain employs TRBV28 and TRBJ1-3; no clear D. The germline CDR1 and CDR2 sequences are MDHEN and SYDVKM. The CDR3 has 13 amino acids. V lost 1 base, J lost 2 bases, and 3 bases lay in between.

With regard to this clone: The same CDR3 also results from other DNA sequences found in this sample. The chain is built from TRBV5-4 and TRBJ1-1, with unresolved D. The CDR3 consists of 13 residues. The V and J ends lost 0 bases and 1 base respectively, with 4 bases between them. Germline V CDR1 and CDR2: SGHNT, YYREEE (reference sequence). This CDR3 is CASSLVANTEAFF. CDR3 DNA: TGTGCCAGCAGCTTGGTAGCGAACACTGAAGCTTTCTTT.

This chain's CDR3 is CASSLARQGWGYGYTF. CDR3 nucleotide sequence: TGTGCCAGCAGCTTAGCTCGACAGGGCTGGGGCTATGGCTACACCTTC. The J gene is TRBJ1-2, the V gene TRBV7-2, with 7 bases matching TRBD1. This CDR3 region has 16 residues. The V gene end was trimmed by 0 bases and the J gene end by 4 bases; junction bases not matched to a gene: 8. CDR1 is SGHTA and CDR2 is FQGNSA in the germline V gene.

The rearrangement uses TRBV19 and TRBJ2-1, with 11 positions matching TRBD2. The germline gives CDR1 LNHDA, CDR2 SQIVND (reference sequence). The length of the CDR3 is 16 residues. With 4 bases clipped from V and 8 bases from J, the junction kept 10 bases outside the gene matches. The CDR3 protein is CASSKELAGEHDEQFF. For the CDR3, the DNA is TGTGCCAGTAGTAAAGAACTAGCGGGAGAACATGATGAGCAGTTCTTC.

CDR3 coding DNA: TGCGCCAGCAGCTTGGACATTGCAGGGGGCACTGAAGCTTTCTTT. It encodes CASSLDIAGGTEAFF. The rearrangement links TRBV5-1 to TRBJ1-1; TRBD1 matches at 7 bases. The length of the CDR3 is 15 residues. After removal of 0 bases from V and 4 bases from J, the junction contained 6 bases not matched to a gene. CDR1 is SGHRS and CDR2 is YFSETQ in the germline V gene.

The V gene is TRBV6-2 or TRBV6-3, the J gene TRBJ2-3; tentatively, D is TRBD2 (5 bases). Germline CDR1 MNHEY, CDR2 SVGEGT. Deletions cut 0 bases from V and 5 bases from J, with 24 bases between. CDR3 length: 19 amino acids. The CDR3 DNA sequence: TGTGCCAGCAGTTACTCGAAGGGTTATGGTTCGGGGTCTGTAGATACGCAGTATTTT. Amino acid sequence: CASSYSKGYGSGSVDTQYF.

The rearrangement uses TRBV10-3 and TRBJ2-7; possibly TRBD1 for D (6 bases). V lost 6 bases, J lost 2 bases, and 11 bases lay in between. The CDR3 totals 13 residues. In germline, CDR1 is ENHRY, CDR2 SYGVKD. Here the CDR3 DNA reads TGTGCCATCAGAGGACAGTTGACCTACGAGCAGTACTTC. Its protein is CAIRGQLTYEQYF.

V gene TRBV28 combines with J gene TRBJ2-7, with D maybe TRBD2 (7 bases). CDR1 is MDHEN and CDR2 is SYDVKM in the germline V gene. There are 13 residues in the CDR3. V lost 10 bases and J lost 4, with 17 bases in between. CDR3 in DNA: TGTGCCACCCGACCCGGGGGGCTGTACGAGCAGTACTTC. Residues: CATRPGGLYEQYF. The full variable domain, its missing parts supplied by reference TRBV28 and TRBJ2-7, is DVKVTQSSRYLVKRTGEKVFLECVQDMDHENMFWYRQDPGLGLRLIYFSYDVKMKEKGDIPEGYSVSREKKERFSLILESASTNQTSMYLCATRPGGLYEQYFGPGTRLTVT.

The CDR3 spells CASSRGSPSGNTIYF. The CDR3 region has the DNA TGTGCCAGCAGCCGAGGGAGCCCCTCTGGAAACACCATATATTTT. The rearrangement uses TRBV28 and TRBJ1-3; D not resolved. CDR1 is MDHEN and CDR2 is SYDVKM in the germline V gene. The CDR3 has 15 amino acids. Trimming took off 6 bases at V and 0 bases at J, with 12 bases between the two ends.

The chain couples TRBV4-3 to TRBJ2-3; 9 bases line up with TRBD2. This CDR3 region has 17 residues. The germline CDR1 and CDR2 sequences are LGHNA and YSLEER. V gave up 0 bases and J gave up 4 bases; unmatched junction bases: 8. The CDR3 region is CASSQDSSGSPPDTQYF. The DNA for the CDR3 is TGCGCCAGCAGCCAAGATAGTAGCGGGAGTCCGCCAGATACGCAGTATTTT.

This sequence joins TRBV6-2 or TRBV6-3 and TRBJ2-7; 10 bases map to TRBD2. The junction had 9 bases not matched to a gene; V was cut back by 0 bases and J by 7 bases. The CDR3 extends over 16 amino acids. Germline CDR1 reads MNHEY; CDR2 reads SVGEGT. The CDR3 is CASSYSPSGSTGEQYF. CDR3 sequence (DNA): TGTGCCAGCAGTTACTCGCCTAGCGGGAGTACAGGAGAGCAGTACTTC.

V is TRBV9 and J is TRBJ2-1; tentative D call: TRBD2 (5 bases). This CDR3 is built from 14 residues. Trimming removed 3 bases at V and 4 bases at J, with 11 bases between. Germline CDR1 reads SGDLS; CDR2 reads YYNGEE. CDR3 in DNA: TGTGCCAGCAGCGAGAATAGCGCTTACAATGAGCAGTTCTTC. It codes for CASSENSAYNEQFF.

CDR3 sequence (DNA): TGTGCCAGCAGCTTAGTCAAGAACACTGAAGCTTTCTTT. Translating it yields CASSLVKNTEAFF. The V call is TRBV11-1, the J call TRBJ1-1; D gene unclear. Germline assignment: CDR1 SGHAT and CDR2 FQDESV (reference sequence). Trimming left V 1 base short and J 1 base short, with 4 bases between. The CDR3 length is 13 residues.

The chain links TRBV7-9 to TRBJ1-1; D is perhaps TRBD1 (6 bases). Trimming shortened V by 3 bases and J by 1 base, and 9 bases separated the two germline ends. Germline CDR1 SEHNR, CDR2 FQNEAQ (reference sequence). The CDR3 is 14 amino acids. CDR3 region: CASSFTGSNTEAFF. CDR3 bases: TGTGCCAGCAGCTTTACAGGGTCGAACACTGAAGCTTTCTTT.

This chain uses TRBV11-2 with TRBJ1-4; no definite D call. The CDR3 has 13 residues. The V gene's germline CDR1 is SGHAT and CDR2 FQNNGV. Trimming removed 3 bases at V and 13 bases at J, with 15 bases between. The CDR3 DNA is TGTGCCAGCAGCTTTCTCCGGGGATCAGGACTGTTTTTT. Protein sequence: CASSFLRGSGLFF. Looking up the rest from reference TRBV11-2 and TRBJ1-4 gives the full variable domain: EAGVAQSPRYKIIEKRQSVAFWCNPISGHATLYWYQQILGQGPKLLIQFQNNGVVDDSQLPKDRFSAERLKGVDSTLKIQPAKLEDSAVYLCASSFLRGSGLFFGSGTQLSVL.

This clone was seen once. The chain has TRBV4-3 and TRBJ2-7; 9 nucleotides agree with TRBD2. The V gene end was trimmed by 0 bases and the J gene end by 7 bases; junction bases not matched to a gene: 10. The germline CDR1 and CDR2 sequences are LGHNA and YSLEER. The CDR3 sequence is 16 residues long. DNA for the CDR3: TGCGCCAGCAGCCAAGATTATCTAGCGGGGCCCAAGGAGCAGTACTTC. The encoded protein is CASSQDYLAGPKEQYF.

This clone was recorded only once. This chain joins TRBV30 and TRBJ2-6, with 10 bases identical to TRBD2. Germline V lookup: CDR1 GTSNPN, CDR2 SVGIG (reference sequence). The CDR3 is 14 residues long. With V trimmed by 5 bases and J by 2 bases, 0 bases remained unmatched. The CDR3 region is CAWLAGAGANVLTF. The CDR3 DNA follows: TGTGCCTGGCTAGCGGGAGCTGGGGCCAACGTCCTGACTTTC.

The chain links TRBV2 to TRBJ2-7; D may be TRBD2 (6 bases). There are 15 residues in the CDR3. Germline values: CDR1 SNHLY, CDR2 FYNNEI. V lost 1 base to trimming and J lost 2 bases, with 12 bases between them. CDR3 protein: CASSEGFTSTYEQYF. The CDR3 nucleotides are TGTGCCAGCAGTGAAGGTTTTACTAGCACCTACGAGCAGTACTTC.

The CDR3 nucleotides read TGTGCCAGCAGTTACTCGCGTATAACAGGGGGCATCTACGAGCAGTACTTC. Translating it yields CASSYSRITGGIYEQYF. The chain employs TRBV6-2 or TRBV6-3 and TRBJ2-7; 9 bases agree with TRBD1. With 0 bases clipped from V and 3 bases from J, the junction kept 9 bases outside the gene matches. Germline CDR1 and CDR2: MNHEY and SVGEGT. The length of the CDR3 is 17 residues.

The genes are TRBV3-1 (or the pseudogene TRBV3-2) and TRBJ1-2; TRBD1 matches at 7 bases. This CDR3 region has 15 residues. Looked up from germline, CDR1 is LGHDT and CDR2 is YNNKEL (reference sequence). V lost 1 base, J lost 2 bases, and 4 bases stayed unmatched. Written as DNA, the CDR3 is TGTGCCAGCAGCCAAGCGGGCAGGGGGAACTATGGCTACACCTTC. It yields the protein CASSQAGRGNYGYTF.

V and J are TRBV28 and TRBJ1-5; D unresolved. Trimming took 3 bases from V and 2 from J, leaving 11 bases between them. The CDR3 is made up of 15 amino acids. The germline V gene has CDR1 MDHEN and CDR2 SYDVKM. CDR3 in amino acids: CASSFGTSGNQPQHF. The CDR3 DNA reads as TGTGCCAGCAGTTTTGGTACAAGTGGCAATCAGCCCCAGCATTTT.

This clone was recorded only once. The chain combines TRBV6-2 or TRBV6-3 with TRBJ2-4; the D is unclear. This CDR3 region has 15 residues. Trimming took off 6 bases at V and 2 bases at J, with 14 bases between the two ends. CDR1 and CDR2 (germline): MNHEY, SVGEGT. CDR3: CASSPLGGPKNIQYF. CDR3 sequence (DNA): TGTGCCAGCAGCCCCTTAGGTGGGCCCAAAAACATTCAGTACTTC.

J is TRBJ2-1 and V is TRBV10-3, with 7 bases matching TRBD2. The CDR3 contains 14 residues. Germline V lookup: CDR1 ENHRY, CDR2 SYGVKD. J gave up 2 bases and V 7 bases, and 5 bases lay outside the gene matches. CDR3 coding DNA: TGTGCCATCAATCCCGGGGGGACCTACAATGAGCAGTTCTTC. It translates to CAINPGGTYNEQFF.

The CDR3: CASSDQGLVGTQYF. CDR3 DNA: TGTGCCAGCAGCGACCAGGGACTAGTAGGGACCCAGTACTTC. This chain connects TRBV7-2 to TRBJ2-5, with 8 bases matching TRBD2. Germline values: CDR1 SGHTA, CDR2 FQGNSA. Losses at the gene ends were 5 bases for V and 7 bases for J; bases not matched to a gene: 9. This CDR3 is built from 14 residues.

This chain uses TRBV7-2 with TRBJ2-1; the D is unclear. Germline V gene lookup returns CDR1 SGHTA and CDR2 FQGNSA. Trimming pared 5 bases from V and 5 bases from J, leaving 13 bases between. The CDR3 has 14 residues. CDR3 coding DNA: TGTGCCAGCAGCATAACGCCTAGAGACAATGAGCAGTTCTTC. Translated: CASSITPRDNEQFF.

The table lists this clone with a count of one. V gene TRBV7-8 combines with J gene TRBJ2-7; 9 bases map to TRBD2. The CDR3 totals 14 residues. V shed 4 bases and J 7 bases; nucleotides not matched to a gene: 8. Germline lookup yields CDR1 SGHVS and CDR2 FQNEAQ. DNA for the CDR3: TGTGCCAGCAGCTCTGGACTAGCGATGGGGGAGCAGTACTTC. Translating gives CASSSGLAMGEQYF.

The CDR3 sequence: CASSPTGDVRYTF. CDR3 DNA: TGTGCCAGCTCACCGACAGGGGACGTGCGCTACACCTTC. The chain employs TRBV18 and TRBJ1-2; 8 positions match TRBD1. Unmatched junction bases numbered 6, after V lost 3 bases and J lost 9 bases. Germline V gene sequence: CDR1 KGHSH, CDR2 LQKENI. The CDR3 covers 13 residues. Full variable domain (missing parts from reference TRBV18 and TRBJ1-2): NAGVMQNPRHLVRRRGQEARLRCSPMKGHSHVYWYRQLPEEGLKFMVYLQKENIIDESGMPKERFSAEFPKEGPSILRIQQVVRGDSAAYFCASSPTGDVRYTFGSGTRLTVV.

CDR3 loop: CSASSPAGGQRYNEQFF. In DNA, the CDR3 is TGCAGTGCTAGTTCCCCCGCGGGAGGCCAAAGATACAATGAGCAGTTCTTC. The gene calls are TRBV20-1 and TRBJ2-1; 8 nucleotides align to TRBD2. Germline V gene lookup returns CDR1 DFQATT and CDR2 SNEGSKA (reference sequence). J was trimmed by 4 bases and V by 3 bases; bases with no gene match: 14. CDR3 size: 17 residues.

This rearrangement joins TRBV11-3 to TRBJ1-3; D may be TRBD1 (6 bases). V gave up 5 bases and J gave up 0 bases, with 11 bases separating them. The CDR3 length is 15 residues. CDR1 and CDR2 (germline): SGHNT, YENEEA. CDR3: CASSKGGDSGNTIYF. The DNA for the CDR3 is TGTGCCAGCAGCAAAGGGGGGGACTCTGGAAACACCATATATTTT. The full variable domain, in which reference TRBV11-3 and TRBJ1-3 provide the parts outside the CDR3, is EAGVVQSPRYKIIEKKQPVAFWCNPISGHNTLYWYLQNLGQGPELLIRYENEEAVDDSQLPKDRFSAERLKGVDSTLKIQPAELGDSAVYLCASSKGGDSGNTIYFGEGSWLTVV.

V and J are TRBV27 and TRBJ1-1; D gene ambiguous. CDR1 and CDR2 (germline): MNHEY, SMNVEV (reference sequence). V shed 2 bases and J shed 4 bases, with 14 bases lying between them. The CDR3 is made up of 15 amino acids. The CDR3 bases are TGTGCCAGCAGTTTAGGATCTAGTACGAGCACTGAAGCTTTCTTT. Its protein is CASSLGSSTSTEAFF.